This T cell receptor beta chain was sequenced during a study of T cells in Graves' hyperthyroidism and ophthalmopathy. Study-wide results and limits: Before onset, ophthalmopathy was predicted by the model a median approximately 6.6 months earlier. In blood, most of the thyroid clonotypes expanded above 0.001 were also present.

The sample holds many counts of this clonotype. The antigen is undetermined. Germline V gives CDR1 SGHAT, CDR2 FQDESV (reference sequence). The CDR3 is 13 residues long. Trimming cost V 4 bases and J 6 bases; bases outside gene matches: 5. The investigators amplified TCR beta CDR3 regions from RNA transcripts. The HTBI set primed first-round TCR CDR3 RT-PCR. One entry per CDR3 protein results from TCRdb running MiXCR on the multiplex PCR reads. Of around 280,000 distinct CDR3 sequences in the sample, more than 10% were seen once. The study enrolled patients aged 18 to 65 with newly diagnosed hyperthyroidism of under 2 months' duration. Any symptoms of ophthalmopathy came after the first hyperthyroidism diagnosis, from which the blood sample dates.

Material: blood. The receptor's source is a woman aged 25-40 years with Graves' hyperthyroidism that later progressed to Graves' ophthalmopathy. This chain connects TRBV11-1 to TRBJ1-1; 7 bases align to TRBD1. The CDR3 reads CASSSTGASEAFF. CDR3 nucleotides: TGTGCCAGCAGCTCCACAGGGGCGTCTGAAGCTTTCTTT.